The clone carrying this TCR beta chain was seen more than once but under ten times. Its specificity is not known. The data were taken from a study of T-cell memory formation after mild COVID-19. Overall study: The TCR clusters were mostly specific to one donor.

TCRdb reanalysed the 5' RACE reads using MiXCR and keeps one entry per CDR3 protein. The repertoire holds some 450,000 distinct CDR3 sequences, with 20% as singletons. Notes on the study in general: Later expanders leaned CD4+, whereas day 15 to 85 contracting clones were balanced CD4/CD8. Clonal second-wave expansions that peaked on day 37 had unconfirmed SARS-CoV-2 specificity. CD4+ contracting clones were mainly CM and EM; CD8+ ones, EMRA.

This CDR3 is built from 11 residues. V shed 6 bases and J shed 7 bases, with 9 bases lying between them. The chain combines TRBV12-3 or TRBV12-4 with TRBJ1-1; unclear D gene. Sequenced input: PBMCs or a T cell subset sorted from them (not recorded which). The source of this sequence is an adult woman who had mild COVID-19 (a few samples of this study predate the infection). Cell type and time point are not known. For the CDR3, the DNA is TGTGCCAGCAGCTCTAGGGTTGAAGCTTTCTTT. Its translation: CASSSRVEAFF.